This T cell receptor beta chain was sequenced for a study of blood T cell repertoires in COVID-19. Study background: Nucleic acid was either cDNA or gDNA, and it came from T cells, B-cell-depleted T cells, or PBMCs.

The germline V gene has CDR1 MDHEN and CDR2 SYDVKM. This CDR3 comprises 15 residues. J gave up 7 bases and V 7 bases, and 12 bases lay outside the gene matches. Authors' methods: Amplification with reference gene primers provided the estimates of nucleated cell counts. Measured with immunoSEQ multiplex PCR; TCRdb has only the in-frame clones, and not every one. V and J calls and clone size come straight from that table; D and trimming were deduced from the DNA. The sample yields 25,000 to 35,000 clones, 65% to 90% seen once. Sequencing was carried out using peripheral blood. The chain joins TRBV28 to TRBJ2-1; 8 bases are a match to TRBD2. The origin of this receptor is an older man with active COVID-19. As DNA, the CDR3 is TGTGCCAGCACCGCCGGGGGACTAGGATCAAATGAGCAGTTCTTC. It encodes CASTAGGLGSNEQFF.